This TCR beta chain was retrieved from a study of memory B cells and T cells in multiple sclerosis. Using immunoSEQ multiplex PCR, the repertoire was profiled, and TCRdb retains in-frame clones only, with some absent. The data show fewer than 15,000 clones, roughly three quarters seen once. The germline gives CDR1 SGHRS, CDR2 YFSETQ. The CDR3 totals 14 residues. Unmatched junction bases numbered 5, after V lost 4 bases and J lost 7 bases. This receptor was identified in a human donor with multiple sclerosis. Sequencing used memory (CD45RO+) CD4+ T cells from blood. The rearrangement joins TRBV5-1 to TRBJ2-1, with 10 bases fitting TRBD2. CDR3 region: CASSPLAGLNEQFF. The CDR3 DNA reads as TGCGCCAGCAGCCCACTAGCGGGGTTGAATGAGCAGTTCTTC.